The source of this T cell receptor (beta chain) is a study of T-cell reconstitution after alpha-beta-depleted transplantation in children. The CDR3 loop spans 14 amino acids. V was cut by 4 bases and J by 5 bases, with 14 bases left in between. Germline values: CDR1 SGHVS, CDR2 FQNEAQ. Unique molecular identifiers were incorporated into the prepared TCRbeta library. TCRdb independently ran MiXCR on the PCR reads; one entry per CDR3 protein. The data contain 190,000 or so distinct CDR3 sequences, about 6.3% of them singletons. Sequencing was performed on PBMCs from the stem cell graft donor, taken from the stem cell graft. This TCR came from a human donor who donated a stem cell graft to a child with Wiskott-Aldrich syndrome. The V call is TRBV7-8, the J call TRBJ2-5, with TRBD1 as a possible D gene (6 bases). CDR3 loop: CASSSGYREETQYF. The CDR3 region has the DNA TGTGCCAGCAGCTCCGGATACAGGGAGGAGACCCAGTACTTC.